This TCR beta chain was recovered during a study of glioma-infiltrating T cells (dated by TCRdb to the mid-2010s). Context from the whole study: TCR alpha- and beta-chain repertoires were sequenced from glioma tissue, non-neoplastic brain tissue and matched peripheral blood mononuclear cells. To gauge divergence between tissue and blood T-cell populations, every tissue-infiltrating repertoire was compared against the peripheral blood repertoire from the same patient. The paired cohort was made up of three low-grade glioma patients, eight or nine primary glioblastoma patients and three non-glioma patients who contributed non-neoplastic brain tissue.

Study-wide conclusions, independent of this receptor: Small numbers underpinned the group comparisons: roughly 8 glioblastoma patients, three low-grade glioma patients and three non-neoplastic patients. VJ-independent divergence between tissue and blood was found to be below expectation in non-neoplastic patients but above expectation in all gliomas, particularly low-grade gliomas. Tissue and blood shared very few CDR3 sequences, a result attributed to high CDR3 diversity and limited sampling.

The CDR3 has 13 amino acids, counting the end cysteine and phenylalanine. Only the CDR3 region is kept as DNA, spanning 39 bases read in frame from base 1. Germline trimming amounts to 5 bases on V and 8 bases on J, with 7 as the count of junction bases outside the gene matches. CDR1 and CDR2, looked up from the germline V gene, are MNHEY and SVGEGT. Note on this clonotype: Its antigen remains undetermined. A read error is possible here, since a much larger clone lies one base away.

The iRepertoire nested amplicon-rescue multiplex PCR (arm-PCR) platform was used to amplify TCR alpha and beta CDR3 regions from RNA. The input for one-step reverse transcription and amplification was about 95-400 ng of tissue mRNA or PBMC total RNA. After bead purification, a secondary multiplex PCR added Illumina adapters, and libraries were gel-purified between 200 and 400 bp. Libraries carried internal 6-nucleotide barcodes used for demultiplexing. Libraries were sequenced on an Illumina MiSeq with 2x220 or 2x250 nucleotide paired-end reads. Per the authors' processing: Paired reads were merged with FLASH 1.2.11 and aligned to the GRCh37 human genome with BWA-MEM before extracting TRA and TRB reads. An IMGT-derived reference of cassette sequences and CDR3 motifs, with pseudogenes included, was used for V and J assignment. Three-frame translation of reads was performed, and productive CDR3s were defined as those with a C...FGXG motif and no stop codons. A clonotype was defined as a unique combination of a V-J cassette pair and a CDR3 amino acid sequence. Reads were filtered by Hamming distance, thresholded by each sample's sequence error rate in mapped regions. The public reads were reprocessed in TCRdb via fastp at Q25 and MiXCR, keeping in-frame beta chains. Rows with one shared CDR3 protein collapse into an entry with the most common genes and DNA. The V and J calls follow TCRdb's processing rather than the paper's. The sample table lists some 150,000 distinct CDR3 sequences, roughly two fifths of them with a count of one. In total, the top ten clones hold over 15% of the sample.

The V and J segments used are TRBV6-2 or TRBV6-3 and TRBJ2-7, and 9 junction bases match TRBD2. The specimen sequenced was glioma tissue, nonneoplastic brain tissue, or PBMCs (not recorded which). This sequence was found in a human donor with low-grade glioma or glioblastoma, undergoing nonglioma brain surgery, or in good health (not recorded which). The sequence in DNA is TGTGCCAGCAGTAGCGGGAGGAGGTACAAGCAGTACTTC. It encodes CASSSGRRYKQYF.